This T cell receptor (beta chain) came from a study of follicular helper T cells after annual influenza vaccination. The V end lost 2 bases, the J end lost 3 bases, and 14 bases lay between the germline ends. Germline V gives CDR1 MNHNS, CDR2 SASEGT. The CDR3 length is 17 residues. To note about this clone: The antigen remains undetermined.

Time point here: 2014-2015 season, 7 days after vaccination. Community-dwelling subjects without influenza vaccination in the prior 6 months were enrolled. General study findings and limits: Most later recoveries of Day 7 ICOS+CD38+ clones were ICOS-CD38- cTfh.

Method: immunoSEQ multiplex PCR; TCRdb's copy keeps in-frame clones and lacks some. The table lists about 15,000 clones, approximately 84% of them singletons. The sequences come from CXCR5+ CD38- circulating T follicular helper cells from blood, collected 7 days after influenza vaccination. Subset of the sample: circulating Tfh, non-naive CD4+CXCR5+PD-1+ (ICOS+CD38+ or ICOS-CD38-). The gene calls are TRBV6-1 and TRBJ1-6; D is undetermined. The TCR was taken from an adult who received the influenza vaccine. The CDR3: CASSEFGASIYNSPLHF. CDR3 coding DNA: TGTGCCAGCAGTGAATTTGGAGCGTCCATCTATAATTCACCCCTCCACTTT.